This TCR beta chain was retrieved from a study of shared clonotypes between healthy human individuals. Germline CDR1 ENHRY, CDR2 SYGVKD. The CDR3 consists of 12 residues. CD4+ cell separation produced CD45RA+ naive and CD45RA-negative memory subsets. A note on this clone: Antigen unknown. The junction and the germline gene differ at one end; a read error may be behind it.

It was at deep level that the assay was run. The protocol was immunoSEQ multiplex PCR, while the TCRdb copy is restricted to in-frame clones and leaves out a portion. Here the sample spans approximately 2,300,000 clones, around 92% being singletons. Findings and limits, study-wide: Larger estimated richness was generally recorded for naive subsets relative to memory subsets. Tissues were not sampled, only blood, and their repertoires likely differ.

V gene TRBV10-3 combines with J gene TRBJ2-1; D not resolved. The sample comprised naive CD4+ T cells from PBMCs. Sample subset: CD45RA+ positively selected. This TCR derives from a man between 18 and 35 years old in good health. Some clones in this sample may be carry-over from other donors' samples. The CDR3 sequence: CAISESLVEEFF. In DNA, the CDR3 is TGTGCCATCAGTGAGTCGCTAGTTGAGGAGTTCTTC.